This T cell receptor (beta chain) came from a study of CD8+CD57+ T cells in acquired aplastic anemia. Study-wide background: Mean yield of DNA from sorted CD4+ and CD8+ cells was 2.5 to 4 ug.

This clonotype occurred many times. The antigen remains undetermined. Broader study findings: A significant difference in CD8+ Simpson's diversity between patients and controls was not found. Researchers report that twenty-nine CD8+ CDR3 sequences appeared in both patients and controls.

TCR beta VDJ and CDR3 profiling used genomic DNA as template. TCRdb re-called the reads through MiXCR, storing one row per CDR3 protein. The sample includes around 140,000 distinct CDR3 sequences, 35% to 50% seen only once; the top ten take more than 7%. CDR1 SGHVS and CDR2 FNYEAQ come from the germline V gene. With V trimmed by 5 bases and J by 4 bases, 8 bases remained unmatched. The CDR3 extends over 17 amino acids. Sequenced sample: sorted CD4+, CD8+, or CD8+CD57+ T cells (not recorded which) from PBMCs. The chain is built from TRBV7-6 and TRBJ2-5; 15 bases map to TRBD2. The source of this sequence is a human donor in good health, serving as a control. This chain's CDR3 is CASSGRTSGGAGETQYF. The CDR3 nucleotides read TGTGCCAGCAGCGGCCGGACTAGCGGGGGGGCCGGAGAGACCCAGTACTTC.